This TCR beta chain is drawn from a study of T cell repertoires and Cas9 in healthy adults. In the study overall: SpCas9-reactive CD4 and CD8 T cells were characterized for potency, cytotoxicity and lineage.

With regard to this clone: Its antigen remains unknown.

Whole-study findings and limits: SpCas9-reactive effector T cells were reportedly restrained in vitro by SpCas9-reactive regulatory T cells.

V lost 5 bases, J lost 8 bases, and 6 bases stayed unmatched. The CDR3 spans 15 residues. Germline CDR1 and CDR2: SNHLY and FYNNEI. Profiled with immunoSEQ multiplex PCR; TCRdb holds only in-frame clones, not every one. Of fewer than 25,000 clones listed, 75% to 95% are singletons. The V call is TRBV2, the J call TRBJ1-6, with 10 positions matching TRBD1. The TCR was taken from a human donor in good health. Specimen: CD4+ effector T cells (CD127+, CD25-, CD137-, CD154-) from PBMCs; culture status not recorded. CDR3 protein: CASSPSTGGHSPLHF. In DNA form, the CDR3 reads TGTGCCAGCAGTCCATCGACAGGGGGCCATTCACCCCTCCACTTT.